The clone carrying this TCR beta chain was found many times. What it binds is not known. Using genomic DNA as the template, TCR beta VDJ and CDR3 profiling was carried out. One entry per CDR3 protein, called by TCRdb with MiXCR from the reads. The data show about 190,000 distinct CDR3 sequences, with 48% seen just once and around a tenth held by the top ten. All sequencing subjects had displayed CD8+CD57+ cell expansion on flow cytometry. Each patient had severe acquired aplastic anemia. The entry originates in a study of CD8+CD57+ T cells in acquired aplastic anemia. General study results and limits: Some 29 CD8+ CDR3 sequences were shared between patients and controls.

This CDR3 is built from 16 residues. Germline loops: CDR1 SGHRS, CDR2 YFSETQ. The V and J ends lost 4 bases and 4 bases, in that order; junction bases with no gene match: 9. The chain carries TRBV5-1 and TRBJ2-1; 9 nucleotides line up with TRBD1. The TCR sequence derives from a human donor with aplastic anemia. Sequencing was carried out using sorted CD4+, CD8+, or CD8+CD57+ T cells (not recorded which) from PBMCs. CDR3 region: CASSTDPGQGYNEQFF. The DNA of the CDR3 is TGCGCCAGCAGCACGGACCCGGGACAGGGATACAATGAGCAGTTCTTC. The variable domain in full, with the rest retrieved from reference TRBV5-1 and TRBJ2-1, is KAGVTQTPRYLIKTRGQQVTLSCSPISGHRSVSWYQQTPGQGLQFLFEYFSETQRNKGNFPGRFSGRQFSNSRSEMNVSTLELGDSALYLCASSTDPGQGYNEQFFGPGTRLTVL.